The 23 T cell receptor beta chains listed next were all sequenced from one sample in a study of Ad26.COV2.S vaccination and SARS-CoV-2 variants. The treatment here: around 19 received Ad26.COV2.S at low or high dose, single or two shots; 5 received placebo; per-sample allocation not given. The samples were gathered on day 63 after the first injection of vaccine or placebo. Only in-frame clones appear in the TCRdb table, and some are missing; sequencing was by immunoSEQ multiplex PCR. The sample records some 340,000 clones, around 85% being singletons. The sample was peripheral blood, taken in a trial of Ad26.COV2.S vaccine versus placebo. The receptors shown here come from a person aged 18-60 years who received the Ad26.COV2.S COVID-19 vaccine or a placebo.

This clone was counted between two and nine times. V usage is TRBV20-1 and J usage is TRBJ2-7; no clear D gene. This CDR3 region has 10 residues. Germline assignment: CDR1 DFQATT and CDR2 SNEGSKA (reference sequence). The ends were cut back, 5 bases at V and 3 bases at J, with 5 bases in the middle. The CDR3 here is CSASIYEQYF. As DNA, the CDR3 is TGCAGTGCTTCCATCTACGAGCAGTACTTC.

The chain combines TRBV30 with TRBJ1-1; D possibly corresponds to TRBD1 (6 bases). Germline V gene lookup returns CDR1 GTSNPN and CDR2 SVGIG (reference sequence). The V end was cut by 4 bases, the J end by 1 base, with 13 bases between. This CDR3 is built from 14 residues. DNA for the CDR3: TGTGCCTGGAAGCAGGGGCCAAAGAACACTGAAGCTTTCTTT. Its translation is CAWKQGPKNTEAFF.

This rearrangement joins TRBV5-4 to TRBJ1-2; D unresolved. The CDR3 is made up of 14 amino acids. The V end was cut by 0 bases, the J end by 4 bases, with 10 bases between. In germline, CDR1 is SGHNT, CDR2 YYREEE (reference sequence). CDR3 sequence: CASSLDQVTYGYTF. The CDR3 DNA sequence: TGTGCCAGCAGCTTGGATCAGGTTACCTATGGCTACACCTTC. Based on the CDR3 plus reference TRBV5-4 and TRBJ1-2, the full variable domain is ETGVTQSPTHLIKTRGQQVTLRCSSQSGHNTVSWYQQALGQGPQFIFQYYREEENGRGNFPPRFSGLQFPNYSSELNVNALELDDSALYLCASSLDQVTYGYTFGSGTRLTVV.

V gene TRBV19 combines with J gene TRBJ1-6; D is undetermined. With 5 bases removed from V and 8 bases from J, the gap between germline ends came to 7 bases. CDR3 size: 12 residues. CDR1 LNHDA and CDR2 SQIVND come from the germline V gene (reference sequence). This CDR3 reads CASSLPYSPLHF. CDR3 bases: TGTGCCAGTAGTTTACCGTATTCACCCCTCCACTTT. Full variable domain (outside the CDR3, taken from reference TRBV19 and TRBJ1-6): DGGITQSPKYLFRKEGQNVTLSCEQNLNHDAMYWYRQDPGQGLRLIYYSQIVNDFQKGDIAEGYSVSREKKESFPLTVTSAQKNPTAFYLCASSLPYSPLHFGNGTRLTVT.

Concerning this clone itself: The identical CDR3 is also encoded by other nucleotide sequences in the sample. The chain carries TRBV5-1 and TRBJ2-7; 7 nucleotides agree with TRBD1. The CDR3 runs to 15 residues. CDR1 SGHRS and CDR2 YFSETQ come from the germline V gene. V was pared by 4 bases and J by 0 bases, with 7 bases of the junction left unmatched. The CDR3 nucleotides read TGCGCCAGCAGCCTGGTGGCAGGGGGCTCCTACGAGCAGTACTTC. Residues: CASSLVAGGSYEQYF.

The chain links TRBV28 to TRBJ2-7, with a tentative D call TRBD1 (5 bases). CDR1 is MDHEN and CDR2 is SYDVKM in the germline V gene. The V and J ends lost 3 bases and 2 bases respectively, with 17 bases between them. This CDR3 contains 16 residues. The CDR3: CASSFLSGSGPYEQYF. In DNA, the CDR3 is TGTGCCAGCAGTTTTCTTAGTGGGTCAGGGCCCTACGAGCAGTACTTC.

CDR3 region: CASSFGTAYEQYF. CDR3 DNA sequence: TGTGCCAGCAGCTTTGGGACAGCCTACGAGCAGTACTTC. The V call is TRBV11-3, the J call TRBJ2-7, with 7 bases lining up with TRBD1. Trimming cost V 3 bases and J 2 bases; bases outside gene matches: 1. This CDR3 spans 13 amino acids. Germline CDR1 and CDR2: SGHNT and YENEEA.

The V and J genes are TRBV14 and TRBJ2-7; possibly TRBD1 for D (6 bases). The CDR3 sequence is 13 residues long. In germline, CDR1 is SGHDN, CDR2 FVKESK. V was shortened by 1 base and J by 2 bases, with 6 bases between the two germline ends. The CDR3, as DNA: TGTGCCAGCAGCCAAGCAGGGGCCTACGAGCAGTACTTC. Its protein is CASSQAGAYEQYF.

The chain combines TRBV9 with TRBJ1-1, with D possibly matching TRBD1 (6 bases). The length of the CDR3 is 15 residues. Trimming left V 0 bases short and J 4 bases short, with 13 bases between. The germline gives CDR1 SGDLS, CDR2 YYNGEE. The CDR3 loop reads CASSVEGTRGTEAFF. CDR3 in DNA: TGTGCCAGCAGCGTAGAAGGGACAAGAGGCACTGAAGCTTTCTTT. Full variable domain (remainder filled in from reference TRBV9 and TRBJ1-1): DSGVTQTPKHLITATGQRVTLRCSPRSGDLSVYWYQQSLDQGLQFLIQYYNGEERAKGNILERFSAQQFPDLHSELNLSSLELGDSALYFCASSVEGTRGTEAFFGQGTRLTVV.

The rearrangement links TRBV18 to TRBJ1-2, with D tentatively TRBD1 (5 bases). Germline V gene lookup returns CDR1 KGHSH and CDR2 LQKENI. This CDR3 is 17 amino acids long. The V gene lost 6 bases and the J gene lost 2 bases, with 22 bases spanning the gap. The CDR3 nucleotides are TGTGCCAGCTCCCAACTGCCGGGGGATCAAGGGAACTATGGCTACACCTTC. Translation: CASSQLPGDQGNYGYTF.

The J gene is TRBJ2-3, the V gene TRBV30; tentative D call: TRBD2 (5 bases). Germline V gene lookup returns CDR1 GTSNPN and CDR2 SVGIG (reference sequence). CDR3 length equals 13 residues. Trimming shortened V by 5 bases and J by 2 bases, and 11 bases separated the two germline ends. Here the CDR3 DNA reads TGTGCCTGGGCGTGGGGAGACACAGATACGCAGTATTTT. This encodes CAWAWGDTDTQYF. The full variable domain, rest sourced from reference TRBV30 and TRBJ2-3, is SQTIHQWPATLVQPVGSPLSLECTVEGTSNPNLYWYRQAAGRGLQLLFYSVGIGQISSEVPQNLSASRPQDRQFILSSKKLLLSDSGFYLCAWAWGDTDTQYFGPGTRLTVL.

The gene calls are TRBV5-4 and TRBJ1-1, with D tentatively TRBD1 (5 bases). CDR1 is SGHNT, CDR2 YYREEE, per germline (reference sequence). The CDR3 is 14 amino acids. The ends were cut back, 1 base at V and 4 bases at J, with 11 bases in the middle. The CDR3 DNA is TGTGCCAGCAGCTTGTCCAGGGAGAGCACTGAAGCTTTCTTT. This translates into CASSLSRESTEAFF.

The chain recombines TRBV7-8 with TRBJ1-2; TRBD1 agrees at 7 bases. The CDR3 covers 17 residues. With V trimmed by 5 bases and J by 2 bases, 14 bases remained unmatched. CDR1 is SGHVS and CDR2 is FQNEAQ in the germline V gene. The DNA for the CDR3 is TGTGCCAGCAGCCCAATGGGACAGCGGCCCAGGAACTATGGCTACACCTTC. Residues: CASSPMGQRPRNYGYTF. Looking up the rest from reference TRBV7-8 and TRBJ1-2 gives the full variable domain: GAGVSQSPRYKVAKRGQDVALRCDPISGHVSLFWYQQALGQGPEFLTYFQNEAQLDKSGLPSDRFFAERPEGSVSTLKIQRTQQEDSAVYLCASSPMGQRPRNYGYTFGSGTRLTVV.

V gene TRBV15 combines with J gene TRBJ1-1, with TRBD1 matching 7 bases. The CDR3 runs to 15 residues. The V segment lost 3 bases and the J segment 1 base; nucleotides outside the gene matches: 5. CDR1 is LNHNV and CDR2 is YYDKDF in the germline V gene (reference sequence). CDR3 region: CATSREGTANTEAFF. CDR3 in DNA: TGTGCCACCAGCAGGGAGGGGACAGCGAACACTGAAGCTTTCTTT.

The V call is TRBV6-1, the J call TRBJ1-4; D ambiguous. Germline loops: CDR1 MNHNS, CDR2 SASEGT. The V gene lost 1 base and the J gene lost 2 bases, with 11 bases spanning the gap. The CDR3 spans 16 residues. Written as DNA, the CDR3 is TGTGCCAGCAGTGAAGTGGGAGGTGTTACTAATGAAAAACTGTTTTTT. It encodes CASSEVGGVTNEKLFF.

This chain joins TRBV6-4 and TRBJ1-1; D gene uncertain. This CDR3 comprises 13 residues. The V gene lost 9 bases and the J gene lost 1 base, with 12 bases spanning the gap. The V gene's germline CDR1 is MRHNA and CDR2 SNTAGT. The CDR3 DNA reads TGTGCCAGTGCCCACCAGCCGAACACTGAAGCTTTCTTT. It translates to CASAHQPNTEAFF.

The chain employs TRBV27 and TRBJ2-5, with 7 bases aligning to TRBD2. V was pared by 3 bases and J by 1 base, with 2 bases of the junction left unmatched. CDR1 is MNHEY, CDR2 SMNVEV, per germline (reference sequence). This CDR3 contains 14 residues. The CDR3 sequence: CASSFSGAQETQYF. The CDR3, as DNA: TGTGCCAGCAGTTTCAGCGGGGCCCAAGAGACCCAGTACTTC.

The chain has TRBV5-1 and TRBJ2-1; 7 nucleotides agree with TRBD1. This CDR3 spans 14 amino acids. Germline values: CDR1 SGHRS, CDR2 YFSETQ. J was trimmed by 0 bases and V by 6 bases; bases with no gene match: 3. The CDR3 DNA follows: TGCGCCAGCAAGACAGGGAGCTCCTACAATGAGCAGTTCTTC. Amino acids: CASKTGSSYNEQFF. The full variable domain, its missing parts supplied by reference TRBV5-1 and TRBJ2-1, is KAGVTQTPRYLIKTRGQQVTLSCSPISGHRSVSWYQQTPGQGLQFLFEYFSETQRNKGNFPGRFSGRQFSNSRSEMNVSTLELGDSALYLCASKTGSSYNEQFFGPGTRLTVL.

This clone has a single count. The genes are TRBV19 and TRBJ1-1; no definite D call. From germline, CDR1 is LNHDA and CDR2 SQIVND (reference sequence). Trimming removed 5 bases at V and 5 bases at J, with 6 bases between. The CDR3 has 11 residues. The CDR3 protein is CASSDRTEAFF. The CDR3 DNA is TGTGCCAGTAGTGATCGGACTGAAGCTTTCTTT.

The gene calls are TRBV14 and TRBJ1-2; D is undetermined. Trimming removed 1 base at V and 0 bases at J, with 3 bases between. The germline V gene encodes CDR1 SGHDN and CDR2 FVKESK. The CDR3 is made up of 13 amino acids. CDR3 nucleotides: TGTGCCAGCAGCCAAGTATCTAACTATGGCTACACCTTC. It encodes CASSQVSNYGYTF.

This rearrangement joins TRBV5-4 to TRBJ2-4; 8 bases are a match to TRBD2. The CDR3 loop spans 15 amino acids. Unmatched junction bases numbered 12, after V lost 5 bases and J lost 8 bases. Germline V gene sequence: CDR1 SGHNT, CDR2 YYREEE (reference sequence). CDR3 sequence (DNA): TGTGCCAGCAGTTTTGCCGGGGGGGGTCAGGACATTCAGTACTTC. Protein: CASSFAGGGQDIQYF.

The V and J genes are TRBV5-1 and TRBJ2-7, with no clear D. Germline values: CDR1 SGHRS, CDR2 YFSETQ. V gave up 4 bases and J gave up 7 bases, with 24 bases separating them. The CDR3 is made up of 16 amino acids. CDR3: CASSPSTSPSFGEQYF. In DNA form, the CDR3 reads TGCGCCAGCAGCCCCTCAACTTCCCCCAGCTTTGGAGAGCAGTACTTC.

The chain carries TRBV7-3 and TRBJ2-2; possible D gene TRBD1, 6 bases. Per germline, CDR1 SGHTA and CDR2 FQGTGA. CDR3 length: 17 amino acids. V was pared by 1 base and J by 1 base, with 13 bases between. CDR3 region: CASSLNPGQLNTGELFF. Here the CDR3 DNA reads TGTGCCAGCAGCTTAAACCCGGGACAACTGAACACCGGGGAGCTGTTTTTT.